The 18 T cell receptor beta chains listed next were all sequenced from one sample in a study of blood T cells in healthy people across ages. It was with a sample-barcoded 5' primer and a J-beta primer mix that a second PCR of about 6 to 12 cycles was run. TCRdb redid the calling of the 5' RACE reads with MiXCR, one entry per CDR3 protein. The table lists approximately 1,100,000 distinct CDR3 sequences, more than 35% of them singletons, with 15% to 20% in the top ten. The sequencing input was blood. The receptors derive from a woman aged 55-69 years in good health.

V is TRBV6-6 and J is TRBJ2-1, with no clear D. This CDR3 is 16 amino acids long. Between the trimmed V and J ends, which lost 6 bases and 4 bases, there was a span of 19 bases. The germline CDR1 and CDR2 sequences are MNHNY and SVGAGI (reference sequence). The CDR3 loop reads CASSRQGPAQYNEQFF. DNA for the CDR3: TGTGCCAGCAGCCGTCAAGGTCCAGCGCAGTACAATGAGCAGTTCTTC.

To note about this clonotype: A much larger clone is a single base away; this may be a read error. This chain connects TRBV7-9 to TRBJ2-7; D unresolved. This CDR3 contains 14 residues. CDR1 is SEHNR, CDR2 FQNEAQ, per germline (reference sequence). The DNA for the CDR3 is TGTGCCAGCAGCGTATTCACAGCACAAGAGACCCAGTGCTTC. Protein sequence: CASSVFTAQETQCF.

The rearrangement uses TRBV27 and TRBJ2-1, with TRBD2 identical over 7 bases. The CDR3 has 16 amino acids. With 6 bases clipped from V and 3 bases from J, the junction kept 11 bases outside the gene matches. CDR1 MNHEY and CDR2 SMNVEV come from the germline V gene (reference sequence). CDR3 sequence reads: CASSYQGGRIYNEQFF. The CDR3 nucleotides are TGTGCCAGCAGCTATCAGGGCGGGAGAATCTACAATGAGCAGTTCTTC.

The chain couples TRBV15 to TRBJ1-4; the D is unclear. V lost 0 bases to trimming and J lost 0 bases, with 2 bases between them. The V gene's germline CDR1 is LNHNV and CDR2 YYDKDF (reference sequence). The CDR3 is 14 residues long. CDR3 region: CATSRDPTNEKLFF. In DNA, the CDR3 is TGTGCCACCAGCAGAGACCCAACTAATGAAAAACTGTTTTTT. Full variable domain (rest looked up from reference TRBV15 and TRBJ1-4): DAMVIQNPRYQVTQFGKPVTLSCSQTLNHNVMYWYQQKSSQAPKLLFHYYDKDFNNEADTPDNFQSRRPNTSFCFLDIRSPGLGDTAMYLCATSRDPTNEKLFFGSGTQLSVL.

The chain links TRBV28 to TRBJ1-2; 7 nucleotides match TRBD1. The germline gives CDR1 MDHEN, CDR2 SYDVKM. The CDR3 length is 15 residues. V lost 7 bases and J lost 5; bases outside the gene matches: 13. CDR3 sequence (DNA): TGTGCCAGCATCTCTCTGGAGGGGGCTATATATGGCTACACCTTC. Its protein product is CASISLEGAIYGYTF.

Only a few counts were recorded for this clonotype. The chain employs TRBV5-1 and TRBJ2-5; 8 bases map to TRBD1. The CDR3 sequence is 15 residues long. Germline V gene sequence: CDR1 SGHRS, CDR2 YFSETQ. The trim removed 4 bases at V and 4 bases at J, leaving 9 bases unmatched. The DNA of the CDR3 is TGCGCCAGCAGCCCCGAGACAGGGGTTCGAGAGACCCAGTACTTC. Residues: CASSPETGVRETQYF. Using reference TRBV5-1 and TRBJ2-5 for the parts outside the CDR3, the full variable domain is KAGVTQTPRYLIKTRGQQVTLSCSPISGHRSVSWYQQTPGQGLQFLFEYFSETQRNKGNFPGRFSGRQFSNSRSEMNVSTLELGDSALYLCASSPETGVRETQYFGPGTRLLVL.

This sequence joins TRBV24-1 and TRBJ2-3; D may be TRBD2 (6 bases). V lost 4 bases and J lost 8, with 27 bases in between. Germline lookup yields CDR1 KGHDR and CDR2 SFDVKD. This CDR3 has 18 residues. In nucleotides, the CDR3 is TGTGCCACCAGTGACCCCCAGTCGGGGGACGGAAGAGTGGGTACGCAGTATTTT. It specifies CATSDPQSGDGRVGTQYF.

This clonotype showed up just a few times. This rearrangement joins TRBV20-1 to TRBJ2-1, with D maybe TRBD2 (5 bases). The V end was cut by 0 bases, the J end by 2 bases, with 17 bases between. CDR1 is DFQATT and CDR2 is SNEGSKA in the germline V gene (reference sequence). This CDR3 is built from 17 residues. Written as DNA, the CDR3 is TGCAGTGCTAGAGATACGGATTGGACTGGCCCCTACAATGAGCAGTTCTTC. Encoded protein: CSARDTDWTGPYNEQFF.

The chain is built from TRBV4-2 and TRBJ2-1; D might be TRBD2 (6 bases). CDR3 length equals 15 residues. Germline V gives CDR1 LGHNA, CDR2 YNFKEQ. Trimming stripped 2 bases from V and 8 bases from J, with 16 bases between. For the CDR3, the DNA is TGTGCCAGCAGCCAAATACGAGGGCCGGGGGATGAGCAGTTCTTC. This codes for CASSQIRGPGDEQFF.

This clonotype was seen more than once but under ten times. CDR3 loop: CASRTEGEQFF. DNA of the CDR3: TGTGCCAGCAGGACTGAGGGTGAGCAGTTCTTC. V is TRBV28 and J is TRBJ2-1, with D perhaps TRBD2 (5 bases). The CDR3 length is 11 residues. Germline CDR1 is MDHEN and CDR2 is SYDVKM. V was pared by 6 bases and J by 9 bases, with 9 bases between.

The chain has TRBV12-3 or TRBV12-4 and TRBJ1-1, with 8 bases matching TRBD1. After removal of 7 bases from V and 8 bases from J, the junction contained 12 bases not matched to a gene. There are 14 residues in the CDR3. The CDR3 protein is CASTGQGAYNEAFF. CDR3 nucleotide sequence: TGTGCCAGCACCGGGCAGGGGGCTTACAACGAAGCTTTCTTT.

To note about this clonotype: It may be a read error: a sequence one base away is much more abundant. This sequence joins TRBV20-1 and TRBJ2-1; 10 bases fit TRBD2. V shed 3 bases, J shed 4 bases, and the junction held 3 bases outside the gene matches. Germline CDR1 reads DFQATT; CDR2 reads SNEGSKA (reference sequence). This CDR3 comprises 14 residues. This CDR3 reads CSARSGRGYNEQFF. For the CDR3, the DNA is TGCAGTGCTAGGAGCGGGAGGGGATACAATGAGCAGTTCTTC.

In its sample, this clonotype was seen a few times. This chain links TRBV27 with TRBJ2-7; a possible D gene is TRBD2 (5 bases). Germline loops: CDR1 MNHEY, CDR2 SMNVEV (reference sequence). The CDR3 length is 13 residues. V was cut by 0 bases and J by 5 bases, with 8 bases left in between. The CDR3 nucleotides are TGTGCCAGCAGTTTATCGAGAGGGAACGAGCAGTACTTC. Residues: CASSLSRGNEQYF.

The chain carries TRBV20-1 and TRBJ2-3; D not certain. In germline, CDR1 is DFQATT, CDR2 SNEGSKA (reference sequence). Trimming left V 6 bases short and J 5 bases short, with 9 bases between. CDR3 length: 11 amino acids. CDR3 sequence reads: CSARTVDTQYF. CDR3 bases: TGCAGTGCGAGGACCGTAGATACGCAGTATTTT.

The sample holds a few counts of this clonotype. V usage is TRBV6-5 and J usage is TRBJ2-1; 8 bases agree with TRBD2. The CDR3 is 15 residues long. The junction had 8 bases not matched to a gene; V was cut back by 8 bases and J by 2 bases. CDR1 is MNHEY, CDR2 SVGAGI, per germline. The CDR3 region has the DNA TGTGCCAGCGGGCTAAAGGGACTAGCCTACAATGAGCAGTTCTTC. Translated: CASGLKGLAYNEQFF.

This clonotype was detected a few times. The DNA of the CDR3 is TGCGCCAGCAGTCCCCGGACAGGGGAATCATACATTCAGTACTTC. Amino acid sequence: CASSPRTGESYIQYF. V is TRBV5-1 and J is TRBJ2-4, with 9 nucleotides matching TRBD1. J gave up 8 bases and V 5 bases, and 11 bases lay outside the gene matches. The CDR3 length is 15 residues. Germline V CDR1 and CDR2: SGHRS, YFSETQ.

A note on this clonotype: A much larger clone lies a single base off, so this may be a read error. This chain connects TRBV27 to TRBJ2-7; D might be TRBD1 or TRBD2, each matching 5 bases. The J call may be mistaken, given a closer DNA end match to TRBJ2-4. Germline V lookup: CDR1 MNHEY, CDR2 SMNVEV (reference sequence). This CDR3 region has 13 residues. The CDR3 sequence: CASSPGLGDIQYF. CDR3 sequence (DNA): TGTGCCAGCAGTCCCGGGTTGGGGGACATTCAGTACTTC.

The rearrangement joins TRBV6-5 to TRBJ1-2; D is uncertain. Germline CDR1 and CDR2: MNHEY and SVGAGI. The CDR3 runs 13 residues. V was pared by 10 bases and J by 5 bases, with 17 bases between. CDR3 in amino acids: CATKTAVRYGYTF. The CDR3 DNA is TGTGCCACGAAGACGGCAGTGAGATATGGCTACACCTTC.